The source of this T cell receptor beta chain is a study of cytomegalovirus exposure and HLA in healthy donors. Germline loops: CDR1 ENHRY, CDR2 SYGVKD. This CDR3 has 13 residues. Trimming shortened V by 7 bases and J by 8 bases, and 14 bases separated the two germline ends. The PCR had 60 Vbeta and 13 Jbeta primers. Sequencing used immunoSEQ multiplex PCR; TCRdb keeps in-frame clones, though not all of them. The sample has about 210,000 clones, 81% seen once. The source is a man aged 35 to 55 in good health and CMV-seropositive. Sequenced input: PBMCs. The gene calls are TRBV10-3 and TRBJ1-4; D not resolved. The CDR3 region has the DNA TGTGCCATCATTGGCCGCGGGGAGGAAAAACTGTTTTTT. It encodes CAIIGRGEEKLFF.